This T cell receptor (beta chain) was sequenced for a study of cytomegalovirus exposure and HLA in healthy donors. Regarding the study as a whole: In an earlier analysis, most TCR beta V segments were productive about 87% or about 30% of the time.

V was clipped by 6 bases and J by 3 bases, with 11 bases between them. Germline lookup yields CDR1 SNHLY and CDR2 FYNNEI. The CDR3 extends over 14 amino acids. A note on this clone: Its antigen is not known.

Researchers ran the PCR with 60 Vbeta and 13 Jbeta primers. Assay: immunoSEQ multiplex PCR; the TCRdb copy retains only in-frame clones and omits some. The sample shows some 130,000 clones, approximately 79% of them seen only once. The V and J genes are TRBV2 and TRBJ2-2; D perhaps matches TRBD1 (6 bases). Sequencing input: PBMCs. The sequence derives from a man aged 18 to 30 in good health and CMV-seronegative. The CDR3 region is CASRAQGHTGELFF. The DNA of the CDR3 is TGTGCCAGCAGAGCACAGGGACACACCGGGGAGCTGTTTTTT. Drawing the rest from reference TRBV2 and TRBJ2-2, the complete variable domain is EPEVTQTPSHQVTQMGQEVILRCVPISNHLYFYWYRQILGQKVEFLVSFYNNEISEKSEIFDDQFSVERPDGSNFTLKIRSTKLEDSAMYFCASRAQGHTGELFFGEGSRLTVL.